This T cell receptor beta chain emerged from a study of T cells in Graves' hyperthyroidism and ophthalmopathy. Amplification targeted TCR beta CDR3 regions from RNA transcripts. The TCR CDR3 first-round RT-PCR relied on the HTBI primer set. TCRdb re-called the multiplex PCR reads with MiXCR, one entry per CDR3 protein. The table has around 620,000 distinct CDR3 sequences, 15% to 20% seen once; the top ten hold about 3.8%. There are many counts of this clonotype. Germline-derived CDR1 and CDR2 are MNHNS and SASEGT. The length of the CDR3 is 16 residues. V gave up 6 bases and J gave up 2 bases; unmatched junction bases: 7.

The specimen was blood. The chain joins TRBV6-1 to TRBJ1-1, with TRBD1 identical over 12 bases. The TCR originated in a woman under 40 with Graves' hyperthyroidism. Written as DNA, the CDR3 is TGTGCCAGCAGCCCCCGGGACAGGGGGCTTAACACTGAAGCTTTCTTT. This translates into CASSPRDRGLNTEAFF.